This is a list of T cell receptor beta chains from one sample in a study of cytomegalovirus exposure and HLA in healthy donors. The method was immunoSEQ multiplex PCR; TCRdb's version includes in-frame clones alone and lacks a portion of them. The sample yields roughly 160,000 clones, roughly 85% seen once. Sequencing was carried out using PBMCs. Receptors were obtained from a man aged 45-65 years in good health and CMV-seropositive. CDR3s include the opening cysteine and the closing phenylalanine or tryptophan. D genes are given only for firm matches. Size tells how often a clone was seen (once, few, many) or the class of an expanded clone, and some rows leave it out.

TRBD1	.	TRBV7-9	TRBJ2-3	TGTGCCAGCAGCCCAGGGGACAGCGACACAGATACGCAGTATTTT	CASSPGDSDTDTQYF
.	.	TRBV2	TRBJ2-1	TGTGCCAGCAGTGAAGAAAACAGGGTAAATGAGCAGTTCTTC	CASSEENRVNEQFF
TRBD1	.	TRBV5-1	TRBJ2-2	TGCGCCAGCAGCCCCGGGACAGGGACCGGGGAGCTGTTTTTT	CASSPGTGTGELFF
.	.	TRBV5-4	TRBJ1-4	TGTGCCAGCAGCTCAAGGGGCGCCCTTGGAGAAAAACTGTTTTTT	CASSSRGALGEKLFF
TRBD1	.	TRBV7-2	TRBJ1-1	TGTGCCAGCAGCTTATATACAGGGGAAACTGAAGCTTTCTTT	CASSLYTGETEAFF
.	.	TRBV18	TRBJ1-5	TGTGCCAGCCACAGCCCGACTACCCTCCGCCGGGACACGCGCAATCAGCCCCAGCATTTT	CASHSPTTLRRDTRNQPQHF
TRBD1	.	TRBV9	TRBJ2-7	TGTGCCAGCAGCGTAGGACAGGGGGCCTCCTACGAGCAGTACTTC	CASSVGQGASYEQYF
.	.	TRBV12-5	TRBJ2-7	TGTGCTAGTGGTGTCCCCAGGGTCGGTTACGAGCAGTACTTC	CASGVPRVGYEQYF
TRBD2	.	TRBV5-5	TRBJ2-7	TGTGCCAGCAGCTTGGAGGAAGGGAGGGTCGAGCAGTACTTC	CASSLEEGRVEQYF
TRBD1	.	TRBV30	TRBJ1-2	TGTGCCTGGAGTGTAGGGACAGGGATCTATGGCTACACCTTC	CAWSVGTGIYGYTF
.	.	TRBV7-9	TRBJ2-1	TGTGCCAGCAGCGCCGGGACTGACTACAATGAGCAGTTCTTC	CASSAGTDYNEQFF
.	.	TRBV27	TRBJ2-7	TGTGCCAGTTCCTATCCGGGGTCCTACGAGCAGTACTTC	CASSYPGSYEQYF
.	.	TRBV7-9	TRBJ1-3	TGTGCCAGCAGCTTAGTCGGAGGTCTCTCTGGAAACACCATATATTTT	CASSLVGGLSGNTIYF
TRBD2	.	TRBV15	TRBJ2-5	TGTGCCACCAGCACTTCACTAGCGGGGGGAGGGGAGACCCAGTACTTC	CATSTSLAGGGETQYF
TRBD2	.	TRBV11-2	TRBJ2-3	TGTGCCAGCAGTGGACTAGCGGGGGGAACTAGCACAGATACGCAGTATTTT	CASSGLAGGTSTDTQYF
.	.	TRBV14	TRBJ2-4	TGTGCCAGCAGCCAAGTAGGGGGAGTCAAAAACATTCAGTACTTC	CASSQVGGVKNIQYF
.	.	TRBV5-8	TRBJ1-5	TGTGCCAGCAGCTTGGGGGGGGGTCAGCCCCAGCATTTT	CASSLGGGQPQHF
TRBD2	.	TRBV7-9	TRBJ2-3	TGTGCCAGCAGCTTGGGCATTGCGGGGGGGAAGACAGATACGCAGTATTTT	CASSLGIAGGKTDTQYF
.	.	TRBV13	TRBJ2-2	TGTGCCAGCAGCCCCGCGGCGAACACCGGGGAGCTGTTTTTT	CASSPAANTGELFF
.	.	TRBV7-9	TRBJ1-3	TGTGCCAGCAGCTTAGAACAGCAGTCTGGCACCATATATTTT	CASSLEQQSGTIYF
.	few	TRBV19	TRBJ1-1	TGTGCCAGTAGTAGGGAGGGCGGGAGGGTGGGGACTGAAGCTTTCTTT	CASSREGGRVGTEAFF
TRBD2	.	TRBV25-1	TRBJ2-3	TGTGCCAGCAGTGTCCCTAGCGGGGGAGTCACAGATACGCAGTATTTT	CASSVPSGGVTDTQYF
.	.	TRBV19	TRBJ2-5	TGTGCCAGTAGTTCAAATAGAGAGACCCAGTACTTC	CASSSNRETQYF
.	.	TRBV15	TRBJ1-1	TGTGCCACCAGCCCGGGACTGGGGAACACTGAAGCTTTCTTT	CATSPGLGNTEAFF
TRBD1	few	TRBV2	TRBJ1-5	TGTGCCAGCAGCGGACAGGCCAATCAGCCCCAGCATTTT	CASSGQANQPQHF
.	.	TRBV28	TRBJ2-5	TGTGCCAGCAGTTTAGTGTATGCGGGGGCAGAGACCCAGTACTTC	CASSLVYAGAETQYF
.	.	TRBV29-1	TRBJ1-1	TGCAGCGTTGAAGAAGGCGCAGGCAACACTGAAGCTTTCTTT	CSVEEGAGNTEAFF
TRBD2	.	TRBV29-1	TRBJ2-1	TGCAGCGTTGAACACGGGGGGGTTTACAATGAGCAGTTCTTC	CSVEHGGVYNEQFF
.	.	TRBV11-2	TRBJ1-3	TGTGCCAGCAGCATCCAAGGAGGGAATGGAAACACCATATATTTT	CASSIQGGNGNTIYF
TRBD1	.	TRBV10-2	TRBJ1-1	TGCGCCAGCACCCAGAGGGGACAGGCGAACACTGAAGCTTTCTTT	CASTQRGQANTEAFF
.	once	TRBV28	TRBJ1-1	TGTGCCAGCAGTCGGACACGAAACACTGAAGCTTTCTTT	CASSRTRNTEAFF
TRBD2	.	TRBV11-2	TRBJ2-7	TGTGCCAGCAGCAAAGAGGGCGGGGGGGCTTACGAGCAGTACTTC	CASSKEGGGAYEQYF
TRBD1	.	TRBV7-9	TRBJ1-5	TGTGCCAGCAGCTTAGTAGGGACAGGGGCTGGTGGGAGCAATCAGCCCCAGCATTTT	CASSLVGTGAGGSNQPQHF
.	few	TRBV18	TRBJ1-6	TGTGCCAGCTCACTCCGCAGGGGTTCACCCCTCCACTTT	CASSLRRGSPLHF
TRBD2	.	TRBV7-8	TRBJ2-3	TGTGCCAGCAGCGTACTAGCGGAGGTCACAGATACGCAGTATTTT	CASSVLAEVTDTQYF
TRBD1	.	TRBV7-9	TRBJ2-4	TGTGCCAGCAGCGCCGACAGGGTCATGGGGCAAAACATTCAGTACTTC	CASSADRVMGQNIQYF
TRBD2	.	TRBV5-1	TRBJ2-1	TGCGCCAGCAGCCTAACTAGCGGGGGGGCGTACAATGAGCAGTTCTTC	CASSLTSGGAYNEQFF
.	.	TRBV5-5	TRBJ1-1	TGTGCCAGCAGCTTGGAGCAGAACACTGAAGCTTTCTTT	CASSLEQNTEAFF
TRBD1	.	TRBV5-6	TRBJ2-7	TGTGCCAGCAGCTTGGGGACAGGAGACTCCTACGAGCAGTACTTC	CASSLGTGDSYEQYF
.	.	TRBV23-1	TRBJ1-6	TGCGCCAGCAGTCATCCCGCTCCAGGGTGGCTACCACCCCTCCACTTT	CASSHPAPGWLPPLHF
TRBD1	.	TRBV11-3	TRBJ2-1	TGTGCCAGCAGCGACCGGGACAGGGTCTACAATGAGCAGTTCTTC	CASSDRDRVYNEQFF
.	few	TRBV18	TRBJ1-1	TGTGCCAGCTCACCAGACAGTTTGGTGATTTACACTGAAGCTTTCTTT	CASSPDSLVIYTEAFF
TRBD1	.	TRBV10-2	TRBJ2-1	TGCGCCAGCGGATCGACAGGGACCTACAATGAGCAGTTCTTC	CASGSTGTYNEQFF
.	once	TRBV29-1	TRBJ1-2	TGCAGCGTTGAAGATCTGGTTCGCGGCAACTATGGCTACACCTTC	CSVEDLVRGNYGYTF
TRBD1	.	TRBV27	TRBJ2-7	TGTGCCAGCAGTTTCGACAGGGCCTCCTACGAGCAGTACTTC	CASSFDRASYEQYF
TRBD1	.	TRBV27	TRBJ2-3	TGTGCCACTCATGGGACAGGGGTCAGCGGTACGCAGTATTTT	CATHGTGVSGTQYF
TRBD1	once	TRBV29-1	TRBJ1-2	TGCAGCGTTGAAGATTTCGACAGGGAATATGGCTACACCTTC	CSVEDFDREYGYTF
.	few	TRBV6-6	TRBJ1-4	TGTGCCAGCAGAGAGGGCAGGGGTAGGGAAAAACTGTTTTTT	CASREGRGREKLFF
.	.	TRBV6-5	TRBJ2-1	TGTGCCAGCAGTTCGTGGGCGGGACCAGCCAACAATGAGCAGTTCTTC	CASSSWAGPANNEQFF
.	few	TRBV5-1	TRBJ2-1	TGCGCCAGCAGCTTGGGACAGGTTGGTGAGCAGTTCTTC	CASSLGQVGEQFF
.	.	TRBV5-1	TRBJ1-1	TGCGCCGGCAGCTTGGCCGGGGAGGAAGGTGAAGCTTTCTTT	CAGSLAGEEGEAFF
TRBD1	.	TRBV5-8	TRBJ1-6	TGTGCCAGCAGTTTCGACAGGGGAAATTCACCCCTCCACTTT	CASSFDRGNSPLHF
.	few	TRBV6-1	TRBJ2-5	TGTGCCAGCAGTCCGGTCCGCCAAGAGACCCAGTACTTC	CASSPVRQETQYF
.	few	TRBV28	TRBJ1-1	TGTGCCAGCAGTTTCTTAGAGAACACTGAAGCTTTCTTT	CASSFLENTEAFF
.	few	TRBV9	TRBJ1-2	TGTGCCAGCAGCGTAGACGCCCAGAGGGGCGGGGGCTATGGCTACACCTTC	CASSVDAQRGGGYGYTF
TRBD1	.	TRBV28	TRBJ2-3	TGTGCCAGCGCAACAGGGGCAGTCTCTGTCACAGATACGCAGTATTTT	CASATGAVSVTDTQYF
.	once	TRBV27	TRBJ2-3	TGTGCCAGCAGTTTAGCAGGGGGCACAGATACGCAGTATTTT	CASSLAGGTDTQYF